This TCR beta chain was captured in a study of T cell responses to AZD1222 COVID-19 vaccine. The overall study: Both about-4-week and about-12-week second-dose recipients were combined. Study conclusions and caveats: Donors were mostly white British, more females; clonal diversity possibly underestimated. It was only after the peak T cell response that any repertoires were sampled. Rises in breadth and depth of Spike-specific TCRs came after two AZD1222 doses.

The repertoire was sequenced with immunoSEQ multiplex PCR; TCRdb's copy has only in-frame clones and lacks some. Of more than 100,000 clones detected, about 87% appear once; the ten largest clones hold 8.4%. Comments on this clone: As yet, its antigen is unknown.

V was pared by 0 bases and J by 0 bases, with 12 bases between. CDR3 size: 16 residues. Germline CDR1 is SGHRS and CDR2 is YFSETQ. This TCR derives from an adult in good health. The chain employs TRBV5-1 and TRBJ2-5; possibly TRBD1 for D (6 bases). This specimen consisted of peripheral blood, obtained on day 0 of AZD1222 vaccination. CDR3 DNA sequence: TGCGCCAGCAGCTTGGCCGCAGGGGCTTACCAAGAGACCCAGTACTTC. Protein sequence: CASSLAAGAYQETQYF.